This TCR beta chain was profiled in a study of blood T cell repertoires in COVID-19. Study-level information: Samples representing acute and convalescent COVID-19 were sourced from the United States, Italy and Spain. PBMCs, B-cell-depleted T cells, or T cells provided the cDNA or gDNA that made up the material.

In Seattle, patients joined the study during active infection and were tracked longitudinally. In the source study's methods: Estimates of nucleated cell counts were drawn from the amplification of reference gene primers. The repertoire was sequenced with immunoSEQ multiplex PCR; TCRdb's copy has only in-frame clones and lacks some. The D gene and trimming were derived from the DNA, and the V and J assignments and clone size from that table. The sample consists of around 330,000 clones, around 89% of them appearing once. The sample holds a few counts of this clone. Input material: peripheral blood. This TCR was recovered from a woman aged 25 to 45 with COVID-19, enrolled during active disease.

CDR3 nucleotide sequence: TGTGCCAGCAGTTCAACCCTCGGGACAAGCTCTGGAAACACCATATATTTT. Amino acids: CASSSTLGTSSGNTIYF. This chain connects TRBV7-9 to TRBJ1-3, with D perhaps TRBD1 (6 bases). Between the trimmed V and J ends, which lost 6 bases and 0 bases, there was a span of 18 bases. This CDR3 has 17 residues. Germline CDR1 SEHNR, CDR2 FQNEAQ (reference sequence).